This T cell receptor beta chain was identified during a study of response to subunit inactivated influenza vaccine. MiXCR was run by TCRdb on the RT-PCR reads, yielding one entry per CDR3 protein. This sample carries roughly 700,000 distinct CDR3 sequences, around 14% of them seen once, and the ten largest clones take 6% to 8%. The study's findings and limits: Each seasonal flu vaccination may recruit only limited new T cells, authors suggested.

The sample holds many counts of this clonotype. The antigen is unknown. The specimen comprised PBMCs from blood, sampled 14 to 15 days before vaccination. This receptor was identified in a man aged 50 to 60 who received an inactivated influenza vaccine.

DNA of the CDR3: TGTGCCAGCAGTGATTCTTGGAGGGGCTCGGGTGGAATCTCACCCCTCCACTTT. Protein product: CASSDSWRGSGGISPLHF. This chain uses TRBV25-1 with TRBJ1-6; a possible D gene is TRBD1 (5 bases). The germline V gene has CDR1 MGHDK and CDR2 SYGVNS. CDR3 length: 18 amino acids. V lost 3 bases, J lost 10 bases, and 25 bases lay in between.